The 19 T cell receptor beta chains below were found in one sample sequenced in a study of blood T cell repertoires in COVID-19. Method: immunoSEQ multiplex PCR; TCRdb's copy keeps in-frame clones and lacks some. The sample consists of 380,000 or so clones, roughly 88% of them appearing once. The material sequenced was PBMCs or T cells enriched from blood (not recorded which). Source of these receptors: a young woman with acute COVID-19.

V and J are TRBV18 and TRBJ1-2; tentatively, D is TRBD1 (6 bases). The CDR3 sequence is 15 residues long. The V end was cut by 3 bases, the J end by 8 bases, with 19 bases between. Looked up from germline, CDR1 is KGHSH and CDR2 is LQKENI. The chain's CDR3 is CASSPGAAGSAGYTF. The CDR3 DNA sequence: TGTGCCAGCTCACCGGGGGCAGCGGGAAGTGCCGGCTACACCTTC.

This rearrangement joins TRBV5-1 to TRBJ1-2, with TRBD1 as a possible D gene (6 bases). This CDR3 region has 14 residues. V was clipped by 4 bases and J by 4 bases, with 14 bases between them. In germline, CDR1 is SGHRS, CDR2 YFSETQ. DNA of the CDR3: TGCGCCAGCAGCCCCTACTCGACAGGCTATGGCTACACCTTC. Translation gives CASSPYSTGYGYTF. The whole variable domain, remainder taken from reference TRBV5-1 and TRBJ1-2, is KAGVTQTPRYLIKTRGQQVTLSCSPISGHRSVSWYQQTPGQGLQFLFEYFSETQRNKGNFPGRFSGRQFSNSRSEMNVSTLELGDSALYLCASSPYSTGYGYTFGSGTRLTVV.

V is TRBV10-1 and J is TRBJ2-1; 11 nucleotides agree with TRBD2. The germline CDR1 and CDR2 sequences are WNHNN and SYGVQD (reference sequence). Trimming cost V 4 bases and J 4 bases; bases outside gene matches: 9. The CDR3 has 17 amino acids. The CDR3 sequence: CASSGLAGGLLYNEQFF. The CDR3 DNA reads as TGCGCCAGCAGTGGTCTAGCGGGGGGTCTGCTGTACAATGAGCAGTTCTTC.

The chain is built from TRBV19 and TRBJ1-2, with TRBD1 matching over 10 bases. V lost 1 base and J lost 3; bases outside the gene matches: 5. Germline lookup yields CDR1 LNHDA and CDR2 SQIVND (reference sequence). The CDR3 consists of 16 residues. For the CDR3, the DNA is TGTGCCAGTAGTATAGCAGACAGGGGGCTTCACTATGGCTACACCTTC. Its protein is CASSIADRGLHYGYTF. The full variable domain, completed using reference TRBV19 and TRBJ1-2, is DGGITQSPKYLFRKEGQNVTLSCEQNLNHDAMYWYRQDPGQGLRLIYYSQIVNDFQKGDIAEGYSVSREKKESFPLTVTSAQKNPTAFYLCASSIADRGLHYGYTFGSGTRLTVV.

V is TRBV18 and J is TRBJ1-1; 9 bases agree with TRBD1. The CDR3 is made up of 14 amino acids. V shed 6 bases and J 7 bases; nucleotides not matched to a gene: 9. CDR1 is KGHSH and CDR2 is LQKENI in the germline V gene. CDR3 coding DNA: TGTGCCAGCTCCTCGGGACAGGGATACGGTGAAGCTTTCTTT. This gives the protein CASSSGQGYGEAFF.

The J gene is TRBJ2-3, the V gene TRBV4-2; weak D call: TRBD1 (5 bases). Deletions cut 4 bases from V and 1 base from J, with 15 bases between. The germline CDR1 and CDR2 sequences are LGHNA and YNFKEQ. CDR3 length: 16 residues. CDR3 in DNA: TGTGCCAGCAGCCCCAGGGTTCTAGGAGGCACAGATACGCAGTATTTT. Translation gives CASSPRVLGGTDTQYF.

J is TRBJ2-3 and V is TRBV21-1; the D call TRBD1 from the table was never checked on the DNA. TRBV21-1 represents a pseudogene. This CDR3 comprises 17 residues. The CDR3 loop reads CASSSRTLAYTTDTQYF. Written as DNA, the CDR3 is TGTGCCAGCAGCAGCCGGACACTTGCATATACGACAGATACGCAGTATTTT.

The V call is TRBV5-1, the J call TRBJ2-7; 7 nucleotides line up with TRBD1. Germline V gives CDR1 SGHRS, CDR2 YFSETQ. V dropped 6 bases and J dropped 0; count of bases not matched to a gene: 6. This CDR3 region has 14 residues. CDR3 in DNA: TGCGCCAGCAACCACCGGGACAGCTCCTACGAGCAGTACTTC. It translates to CASNHRDSSYEQYF.

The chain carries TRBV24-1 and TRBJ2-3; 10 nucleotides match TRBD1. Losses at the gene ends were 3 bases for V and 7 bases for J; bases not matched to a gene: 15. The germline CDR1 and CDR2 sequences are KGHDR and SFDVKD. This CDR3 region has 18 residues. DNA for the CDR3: TGTGCCACCAGTGATAGTAACGACAGGGGGCTGGGGGGGAATACGCAGTATTTT. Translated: CATSDSNDRGLGGNTQYF.

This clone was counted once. The CDR3 DNA is TGTGCCAGCAGCCCGGCAACTAGCGGGGGGGCGGAGGTTCGCCATGAGCAGTTCTTC. Translating it yields CASSPATSGGAEVRHEQFF. V is TRBV13 and J is TRBJ2-1, with 13 bases lining up with TRBD2. The junction had 18 bases not matched to a gene; V was cut back by 5 bases and J by 8 bases. Germline CDR1 PRHDT, CDR2 FYEKMQ (reference sequence). The CDR3 runs 19 residues.

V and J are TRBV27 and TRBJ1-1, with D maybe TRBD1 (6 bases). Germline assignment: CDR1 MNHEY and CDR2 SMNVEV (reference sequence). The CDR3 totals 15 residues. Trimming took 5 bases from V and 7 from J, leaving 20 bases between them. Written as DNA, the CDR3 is TGTGCCAGCAGTCCCGGACGGGGGCGGGAGGGTGAAGCTTTCTTT. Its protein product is CASSPGRGREGEAFF.

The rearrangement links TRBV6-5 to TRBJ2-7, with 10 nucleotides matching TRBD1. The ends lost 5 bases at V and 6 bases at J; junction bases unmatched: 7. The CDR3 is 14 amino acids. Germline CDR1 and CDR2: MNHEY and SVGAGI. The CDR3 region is CASSPGQGFSEQYF. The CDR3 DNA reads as TGTGCCAGCAGTCCGGGACAGGGGTTTTCCGAGCAGTACTTC.

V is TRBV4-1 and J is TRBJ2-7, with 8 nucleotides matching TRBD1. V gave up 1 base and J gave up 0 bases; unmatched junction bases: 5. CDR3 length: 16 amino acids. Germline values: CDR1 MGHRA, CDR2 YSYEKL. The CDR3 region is CASSQVPGGISYEQYF. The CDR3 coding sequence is TGCGCCAGCAGCCAAGTTCCAGGGGGCATCTCCTACGAGCAGTACTTC.

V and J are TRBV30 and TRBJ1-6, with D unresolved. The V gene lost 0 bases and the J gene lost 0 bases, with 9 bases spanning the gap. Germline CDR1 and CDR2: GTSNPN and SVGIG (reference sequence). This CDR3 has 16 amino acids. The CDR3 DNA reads TGTGCCTGGAGTGTAACTGTTAGCTCCTATAATTCACCCCTCCACTTT. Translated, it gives CAWSVTVSSYNSPLHF.

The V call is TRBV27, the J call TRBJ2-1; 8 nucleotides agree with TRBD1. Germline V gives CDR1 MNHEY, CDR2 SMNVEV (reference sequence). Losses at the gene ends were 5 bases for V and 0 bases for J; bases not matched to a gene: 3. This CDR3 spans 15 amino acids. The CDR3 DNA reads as TGTGCCAGCAGTAAGGGACAGGTCTCCTACAATGAGCAGTTCTTC. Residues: CASSKGQVSYNEQFF.

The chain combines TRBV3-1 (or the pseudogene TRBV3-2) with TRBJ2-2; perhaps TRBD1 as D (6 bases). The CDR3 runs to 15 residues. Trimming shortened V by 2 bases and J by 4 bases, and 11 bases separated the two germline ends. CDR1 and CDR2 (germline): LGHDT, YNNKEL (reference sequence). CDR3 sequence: CASSQPTGLTGELFF. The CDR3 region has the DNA TGTGCCAGCAGCCAACCGACAGGCCTCACCGGGGAGCTGTTTTTT.

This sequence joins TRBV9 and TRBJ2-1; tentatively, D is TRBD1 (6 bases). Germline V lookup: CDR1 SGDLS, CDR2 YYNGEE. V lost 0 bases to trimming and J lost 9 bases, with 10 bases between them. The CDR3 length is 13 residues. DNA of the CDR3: TGTGCCAGCAGCGTAGGGGGGCAAAGTGAGCAGTTCTTC. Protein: CASSVGGQSEQFF. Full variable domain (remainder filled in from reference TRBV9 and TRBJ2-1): DSGVTQTPKHLITATGQRVTLRCSPRSGDLSVYWYQQSLDQGLQFLIQYYNGEERAKGNILERFSAQQFPDLHSELNLSSLELGDSALYFCASSVGGQSEQFFGPGTRLTVL.

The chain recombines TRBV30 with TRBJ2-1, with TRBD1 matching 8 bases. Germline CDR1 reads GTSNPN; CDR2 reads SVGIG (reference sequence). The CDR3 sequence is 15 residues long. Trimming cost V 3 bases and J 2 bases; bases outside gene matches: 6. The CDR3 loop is CAWRLDRGPYNEQFF. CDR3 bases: TGTGCCTGGAGACTCGACAGGGGTCCCTACAATGAGCAGTTCTTC.

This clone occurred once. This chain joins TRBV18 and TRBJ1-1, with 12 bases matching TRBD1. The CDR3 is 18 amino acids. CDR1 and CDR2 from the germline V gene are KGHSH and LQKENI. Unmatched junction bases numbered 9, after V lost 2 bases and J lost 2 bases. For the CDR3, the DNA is TGTGCCAGCTCACCAACCACCGGGACAGGGGGCTTTAACACTGAAGCTTTCTTT. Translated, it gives CASSPTTGTGGFNTEAFF.